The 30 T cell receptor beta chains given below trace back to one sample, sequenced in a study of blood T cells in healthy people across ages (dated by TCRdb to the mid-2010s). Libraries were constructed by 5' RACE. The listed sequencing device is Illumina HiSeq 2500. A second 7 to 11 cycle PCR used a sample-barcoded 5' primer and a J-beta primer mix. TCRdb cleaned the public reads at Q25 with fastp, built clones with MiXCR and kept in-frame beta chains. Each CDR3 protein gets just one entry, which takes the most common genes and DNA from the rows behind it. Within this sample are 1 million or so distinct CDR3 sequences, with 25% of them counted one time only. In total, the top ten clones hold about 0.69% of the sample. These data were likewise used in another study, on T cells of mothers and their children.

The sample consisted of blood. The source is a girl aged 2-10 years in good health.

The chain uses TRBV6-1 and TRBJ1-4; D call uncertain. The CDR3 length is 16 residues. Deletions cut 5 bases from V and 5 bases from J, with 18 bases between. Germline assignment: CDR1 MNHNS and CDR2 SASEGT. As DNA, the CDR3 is TGTGCCAGCAGTCCCGGGGAGTACAGATTCAATGAAAAACTGTTTTTT. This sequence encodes CASSPGEYRFNEKLFF.

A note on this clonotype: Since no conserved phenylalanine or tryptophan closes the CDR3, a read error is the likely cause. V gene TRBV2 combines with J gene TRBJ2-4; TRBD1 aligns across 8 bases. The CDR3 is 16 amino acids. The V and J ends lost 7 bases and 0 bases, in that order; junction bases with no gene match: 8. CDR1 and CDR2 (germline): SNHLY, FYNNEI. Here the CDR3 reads CASIQGAGLAKNIQYL. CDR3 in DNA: TGTGCCAGCATCCAGGGGGCAGGACTAGCCAAAAACATTCAGTACCTC.

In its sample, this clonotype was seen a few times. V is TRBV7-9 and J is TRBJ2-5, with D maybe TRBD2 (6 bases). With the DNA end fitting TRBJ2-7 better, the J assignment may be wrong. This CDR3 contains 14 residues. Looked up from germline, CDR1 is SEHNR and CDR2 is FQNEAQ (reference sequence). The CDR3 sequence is CASSSVGGRYEQYF. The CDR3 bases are TGTGCCAGCAGCTCGGTCGGGGGACGATACGAGCAGTACTTC.

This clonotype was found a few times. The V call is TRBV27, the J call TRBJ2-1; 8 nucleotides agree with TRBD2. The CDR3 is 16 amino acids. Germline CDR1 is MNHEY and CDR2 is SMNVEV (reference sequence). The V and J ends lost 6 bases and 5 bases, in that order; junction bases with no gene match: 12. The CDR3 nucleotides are TGTGCCAGCAGCGGTTATAGCGGGAAGGCTAACAATGAGCAGTTCTTC. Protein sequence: CASSGYSGKANNEQFF.

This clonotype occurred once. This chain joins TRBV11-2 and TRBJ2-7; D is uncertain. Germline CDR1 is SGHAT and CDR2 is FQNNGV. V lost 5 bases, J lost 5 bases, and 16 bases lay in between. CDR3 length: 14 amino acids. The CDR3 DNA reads TGTGCCAGCAGCGATCGGGCGGTTCTGAACGAGCAGTACTTC. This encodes CASSDRAVLNEQYF. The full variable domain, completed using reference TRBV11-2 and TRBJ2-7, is EAGVAQSPRYKIIEKRQSVAFWCNPISGHATLYWYQQILGQGPKLLIQFQNNGVVDDSQLPKDRFSAERLKGVDSTLKIQPAKLEDSAVYLCASSDRAVLNEQYFGPGTRLTVT.

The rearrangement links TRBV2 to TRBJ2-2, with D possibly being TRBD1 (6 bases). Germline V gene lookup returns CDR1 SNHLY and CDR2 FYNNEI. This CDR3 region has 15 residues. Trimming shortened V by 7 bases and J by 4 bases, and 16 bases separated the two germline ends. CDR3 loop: CASTPEQGRTGELFF. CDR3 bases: TGTGCCAGCACTCCTGAACAGGGTCGCACCGGGGAGCTGTTTTTT.

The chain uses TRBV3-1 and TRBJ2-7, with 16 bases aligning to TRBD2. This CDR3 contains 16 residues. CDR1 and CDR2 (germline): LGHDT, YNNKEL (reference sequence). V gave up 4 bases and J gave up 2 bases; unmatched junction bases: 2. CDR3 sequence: CASSPGTSGGAYEQYF. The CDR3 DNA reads TGTGCCAGCAGCCCGGGGACTAGCGGGGGGGCCTACGAGCAGTACTTC.

CDR3 amino acids: CASSSPPSMQGDEKLFF. CDR3 coding DNA: TGTGCCAGCAGCTCTCCCCCTTCCATGCAGGGGGATGAAAAACTGTTTTTT. This sequence joins TRBV7-9 and TRBJ1-4, with 7 bases identical to TRBD1. Looked up from germline, CDR1 is SEHNR and CDR2 is FQNEAQ (reference sequence). CDR3 size: 17 residues. V shed 4 bases, J shed 6 bases, and the junction held 14 bases outside the gene matches.

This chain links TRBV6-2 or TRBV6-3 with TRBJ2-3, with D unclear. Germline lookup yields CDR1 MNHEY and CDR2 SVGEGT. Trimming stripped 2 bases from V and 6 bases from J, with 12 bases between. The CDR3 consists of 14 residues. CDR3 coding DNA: TGTGCCAGCAGTTACACTTCCAACTTCGATACGCAGTATTTT. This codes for CASSYTSNFDTQYF.

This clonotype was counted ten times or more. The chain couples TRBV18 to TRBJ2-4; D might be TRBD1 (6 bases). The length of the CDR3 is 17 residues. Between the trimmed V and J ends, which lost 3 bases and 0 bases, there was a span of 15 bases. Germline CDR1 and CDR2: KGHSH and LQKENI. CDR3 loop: CASSPLPDSLAKNIQYF. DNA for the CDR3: TGTGCCAGCTCACCCCTCCCGGACAGTTTAGCCAAAAACATTCAGTACTTC.

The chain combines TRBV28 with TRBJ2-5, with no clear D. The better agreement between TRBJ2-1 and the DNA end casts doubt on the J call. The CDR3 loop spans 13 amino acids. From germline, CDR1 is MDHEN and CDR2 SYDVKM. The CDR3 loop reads CASNGFITNEQFF. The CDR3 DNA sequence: TGTGCCAGCAACGGCTTTATAACCAATGAGCAGTTCTTC.

CDR3 nucleotides: TGTGCCAGCAGCCCAGCTAGGGCGCCTGAAAAACTGTTTTTT. Its translation is CASSPARAPEKLFF. This chain uses TRBV7-6 with TRBJ1-4; D gene unclear. The CDR3 runs to 14 residues. Germline V gene sequence: CDR1 SGHVS, CDR2 FNYEAQ. V lost 5 bases and J 7 bases, leaving 14 bases between the germline ends.

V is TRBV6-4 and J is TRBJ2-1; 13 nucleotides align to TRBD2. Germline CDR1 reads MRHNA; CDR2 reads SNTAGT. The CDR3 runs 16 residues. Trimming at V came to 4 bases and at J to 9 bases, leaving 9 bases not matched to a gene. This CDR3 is CASSALGLAGFGEQFF. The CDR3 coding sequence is TGTGCCAGCAGTGCACTGGGACTAGCGGGGTTCGGTGAGCAGTTCTTC.

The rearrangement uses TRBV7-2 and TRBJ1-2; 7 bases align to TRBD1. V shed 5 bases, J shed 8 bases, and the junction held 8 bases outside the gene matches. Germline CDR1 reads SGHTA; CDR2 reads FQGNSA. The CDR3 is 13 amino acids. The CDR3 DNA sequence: TGTGCCAGCAGCCCTAGACAGGGTCTGGGCTACACCTTC. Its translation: CASSPRQGLGYTF.

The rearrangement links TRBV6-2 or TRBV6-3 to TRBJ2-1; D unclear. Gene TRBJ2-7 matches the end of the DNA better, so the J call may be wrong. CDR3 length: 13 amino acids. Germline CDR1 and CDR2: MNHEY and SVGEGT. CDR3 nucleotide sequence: TGTGCCAGCAGTTACGGGTCGGACTACGAGCAGTACTTC. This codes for CASSYGSDYEQYF.

CDR3 in DNA: TGCGCCAGCAGCTTGGCCCCAGGGTGGGGGTACGAGCAGTACTTC. Residues: CASSLAPGWGYEQYF. The chain has TRBV5-1 and TRBJ2-7; TRBD1 or TRBD2 may be the D gene (5 bases each). In germline, CDR1 is SGHRS, CDR2 YFSETQ. V was cut by 0 bases and J by 4 bases, with 14 bases left in between. The CDR3 is made up of 15 amino acids.

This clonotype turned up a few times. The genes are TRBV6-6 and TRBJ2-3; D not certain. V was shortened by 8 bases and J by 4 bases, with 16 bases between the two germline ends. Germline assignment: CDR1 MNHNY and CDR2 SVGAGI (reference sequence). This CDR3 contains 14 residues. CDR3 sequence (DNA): TGTGCCAGCGGTATTGGATATCCATCAGATACGCAGTATTTT. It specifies CASGIGYPSDTQYF.

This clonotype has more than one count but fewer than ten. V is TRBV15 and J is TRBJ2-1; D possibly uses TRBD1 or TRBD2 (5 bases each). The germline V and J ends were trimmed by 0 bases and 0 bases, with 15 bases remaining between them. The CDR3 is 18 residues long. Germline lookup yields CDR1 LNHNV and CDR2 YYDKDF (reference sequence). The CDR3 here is CATSRDRDPSSSYNEQFF. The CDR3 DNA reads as TGTGCCACCAGCAGAGACCGGGACCCGTCGAGCTCCTACAATGAGCAGTTCTTC.

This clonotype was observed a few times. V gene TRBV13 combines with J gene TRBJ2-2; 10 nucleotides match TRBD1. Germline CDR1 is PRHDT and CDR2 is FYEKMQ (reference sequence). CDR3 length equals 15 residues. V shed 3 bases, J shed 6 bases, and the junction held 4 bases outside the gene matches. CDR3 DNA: TGTGCCAGCAGCTTCACCGGGACAGGGGCCGGGGAGCTGTTTTTT. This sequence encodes CASSFTGTGAGELFF.

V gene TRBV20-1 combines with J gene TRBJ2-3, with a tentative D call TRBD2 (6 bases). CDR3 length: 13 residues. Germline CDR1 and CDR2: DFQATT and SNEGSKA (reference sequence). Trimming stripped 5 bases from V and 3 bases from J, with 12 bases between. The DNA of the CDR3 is TGCAGTGCTCTGGGGGGAAAGACAGATACGCAGTATTTT. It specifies CSALGGKTDTQYF.

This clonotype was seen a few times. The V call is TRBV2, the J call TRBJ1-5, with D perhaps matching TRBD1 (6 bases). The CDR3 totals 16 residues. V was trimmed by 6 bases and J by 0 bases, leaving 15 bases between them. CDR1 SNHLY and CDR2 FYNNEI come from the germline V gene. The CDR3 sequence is CASRRAGADSNQPQHF. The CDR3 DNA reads TGTGCCAGCAGGAGAGCAGGGGCGGATAGCAATCAGCCCCAGCATTTT. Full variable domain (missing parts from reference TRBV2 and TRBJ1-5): EPEVTQTPSHQVTQMGQEVILRCVPISNHLYFYWYRQILGQKVEFLVSFYNNEISEKSEIFDDQFSVERPDGSNFTLKIRSTKLEDSAMYFCASRRAGADSNQPQHFGDGTRLSIL.

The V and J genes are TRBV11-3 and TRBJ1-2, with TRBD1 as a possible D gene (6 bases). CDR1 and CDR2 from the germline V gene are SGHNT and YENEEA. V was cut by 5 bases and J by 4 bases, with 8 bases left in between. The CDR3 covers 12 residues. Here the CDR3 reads CASSRQVYGYTF. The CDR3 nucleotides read TGTGCCAGCAGCCGACAGGTCTATGGCTACACCTTC.

Here the CDR3 DNA reads TGCGCCAGCAGCCCTAACTCGCTGGATAGGAACACCATATATTTT. Translating gives CASSPNSLDRNTIYF. V is TRBV5-1 and J is TRBJ1-3; D not resolved. V lost 4 bases, J lost 7 bases, and 18 bases lay in between. Germline V CDR1 and CDR2: SGHRS, YFSETQ. The CDR3 is 15 residues long.

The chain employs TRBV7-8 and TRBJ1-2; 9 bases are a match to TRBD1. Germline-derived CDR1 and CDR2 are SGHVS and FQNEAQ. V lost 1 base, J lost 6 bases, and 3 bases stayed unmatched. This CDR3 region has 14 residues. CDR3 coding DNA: TGTGCCAGCAGCTTAGGACAGGGGGTTAATGGCTACACCTTC. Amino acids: CASSLGQGVNGYTF.

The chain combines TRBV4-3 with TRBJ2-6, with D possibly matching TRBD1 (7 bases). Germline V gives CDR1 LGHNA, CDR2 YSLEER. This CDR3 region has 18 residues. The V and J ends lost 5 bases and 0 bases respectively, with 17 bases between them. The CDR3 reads CASSYFSGGLSGANVLTF. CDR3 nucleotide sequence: TGCGCCAGCAGCTATTTTTCAGGGGGACTCTCTGGGGCCAACGTCCTGACTTTC.

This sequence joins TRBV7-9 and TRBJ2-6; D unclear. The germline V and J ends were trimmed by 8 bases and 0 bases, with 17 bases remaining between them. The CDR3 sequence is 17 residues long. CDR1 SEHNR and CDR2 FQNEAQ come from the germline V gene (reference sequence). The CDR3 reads CASATQGFLSGANVLTF. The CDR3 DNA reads TGTGCCAGCGCAACACAAGGGTTCCTCTCTGGGGCCAACGTCCTGACTTTC. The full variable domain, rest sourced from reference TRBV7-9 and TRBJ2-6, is DTGVSQNPRHKITKRGQNVTFRCDPISEHNRLYWYRQTLGQGPEFLTYFQNEAQLEKSRLLSDRFSAERPKGSFSTLEIQRTEQGDSAMYLCASATQGFLSGANVLTFGAGSRLTVL.

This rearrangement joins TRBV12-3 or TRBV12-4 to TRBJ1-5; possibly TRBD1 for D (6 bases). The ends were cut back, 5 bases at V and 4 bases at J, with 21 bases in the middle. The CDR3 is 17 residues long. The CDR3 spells CASSPQRLGTPNQPQHF. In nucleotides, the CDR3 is TGTGCCAGCAGTCCCCAGAGGTTGGGGACACCAAATCAGCCCCAGCATTTT.

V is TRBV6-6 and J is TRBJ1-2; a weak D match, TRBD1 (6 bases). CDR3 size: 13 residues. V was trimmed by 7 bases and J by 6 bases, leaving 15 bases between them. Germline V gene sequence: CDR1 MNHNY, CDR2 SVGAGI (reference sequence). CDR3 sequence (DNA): TGTGCCAGCACCCCAGCGGGGGCAGATGGCTACACCTTC. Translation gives CASTPAGADGYTF.

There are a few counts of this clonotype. The CDR3 DNA sequence: TGCAGTGCCCTCCGGACAGAAAACACTGAAGCTTTCTTT. Translating it yields CSALRTENTEAFF. The rearrangement uses TRBV20-1 and TRBJ1-1, with D maybe TRBD1 (6 bases). This CDR3 is built from 13 residues. The germline V gene encodes CDR1 DFQATT and CDR2 SNEGSKA (reference sequence). The V and J ends lost 6 bases and 2 bases respectively, with 13 bases between them.

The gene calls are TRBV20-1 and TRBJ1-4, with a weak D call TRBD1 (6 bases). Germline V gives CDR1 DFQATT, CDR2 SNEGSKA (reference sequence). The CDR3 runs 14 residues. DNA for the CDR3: TGCCCTCCTCCCCCGGACAGCGGCGATGAAAAACTGTTTTTT. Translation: CPPPPDSGDEKLFF.